Following are 29 T cell receptor beta chains from one sample sequenced in a study of OX40 agonist ivuxolimab in advanced cancers. Using immunoSEQ multiplex PCR, the repertoire was profiled, and TCRdb retains in-frame clones only, with some absent. The sample holds about 40,000 clones; approximately 90% are singletons and the top ten take approximately 12%. The specimen was CD4+ or CD8+ T cells sorted from blood, collected in a trial of the OX40 agonist ivuxolimab. The source is an adult with an advanced solid tumor such as melanoma, head and neck, liver or kidney cancer.

The rearrangement links TRBV19 to TRBJ2-7, with D hard to call. Trimming cost V 9 bases and J 2 bases, with 8 bases left between them. The length of the CDR3 is 11 residues. In germline, CDR1 is LNHDA, CDR2 SQIVND (reference sequence). The CDR3 DNA reads TGTGCCAGCGGATTCCCCTACGAGCAGTACTTC. Its protein product is CASGFPYEQYF.

V is TRBV7-2 and J is TRBJ2-1, with 7 bases that match TRBD1. CDR1 is SGHTA, CDR2 FQGNSA, per germline. J was trimmed by 5 bases and V by 3 bases; bases with no gene match: 10. The CDR3 loop spans 16 amino acids. DNA of the CDR3: TGTGCCAGCAGCTTGAACAGGGGTGCGTTCGACAATGAGCAGTTCTTC. Amino acid sequence: CASSLNRGAFDNEQFF.

This clone was observed a single time. J is TRBJ2-7 and V is TRBV19, with D tentatively TRBD1 (5 bases). Per germline, CDR1 LNHDA and CDR2 SQIVND (reference sequence). The CDR3 runs 14 residues. The ends were cut back, 3 bases at V and 3 bases at J, with 12 bases in the middle. The CDR3 bases are TGTGCCAGTAGTATCAGGGCCCGATACTACGAGCAGTACTTC. It codes for CASSIRARYYEQYF.

V and J are TRBV5-1 and TRBJ1-1; no firm D call. The CDR3 has 12 amino acids. V gave up 1 base and J gave up 1 base, with 2 bases separating them. Germline V gene sequence: CDR1 SGHRS, CDR2 YFSETQ. Here the CDR3 DNA reads TGCGCCAGCAGCTTGACGAACACTGAAGCTTTCTTT. Protein: CASSLTNTEAFF.

The chain recombines TRBV18 with TRBJ2-6; D is uncertain. Trimming removed 3 bases at V and 0 bases at J, with 12 bases between. The CDR3 is 17 amino acids. Per the germline V gene, CDR1 is KGHSH and CDR2 is LQKENI. The CDR3 DNA sequence: TGTGCCAGCTCACCGGGCGTCGCCCCCTCTGGGGCCAACGTCCTGACTTTC. Protein: CASSPGVAPSGANVLTF.

CDR3 nucleotides: TGTGCCAGCAGAGGGGGGTTTACCTACGAGCAGTACTTC. It yields the protein CASRGGFTYEQYF. V is TRBV6-6 and J is TRBJ2-7; D is perhaps TRBD1 or TRBD2 (6 bases each). V lost 6 bases to trimming and J lost 2 bases, with 11 bases between them. Germline V lookup: CDR1 MNHNY, CDR2 SVGAGI (reference sequence). This CDR3 is 13 amino acids long.

The genes are TRBV5-8 and TRBJ1-2; 9 bases map to TRBD1. Germline CDR1 SGHTS, CDR2 YDEGEE. The J segment lost 4 bases and the V segment lost 0 bases, leaving 13 bases of the junction unmatched. The CDR3 loop spans 18 amino acids. The CDR3 loop reads CASSLVWDRVSPSYGYTF. Here the CDR3 DNA reads TGTGCCAGCAGCTTGGTGTGGGACAGGGTATCCCCAAGCTATGGCTACACCTTC.

The table lists this clone with a few counts. The J gene is TRBJ2-7, the V gene TRBV19; 9 nucleotides line up with TRBD1. The CDR3 contains 12 residues. J was trimmed by 5 bases and V by 10 bases; bases with no gene match: 6. Germline-derived CDR1 and CDR2 are LNHDA and SQIVND (reference sequence). CDR3 region: CATRQGVNEQYF. The CDR3 DNA reads as TGTGCCACCCGACAGGGGGTGAACGAGCAGTACTTC.

This rearrangement joins TRBV27 to TRBJ2-1; tentative D call: TRBD1 (5 bases). The CDR3 length is 16 residues. Deletions cut 3 bases from V and 0 bases from J, with 12 bases between. Germline values: CDR1 MNHEY, CDR2 SMNVEV (reference sequence). This CDR3 reads CASSFSGADSYNEQFF. The CDR3 nucleotides read TGTGCCAGCAGTTTTAGTGGGGCCGACTCCTACAATGAGCAGTTCTTC.

This chain joins TRBV28 and TRBJ2-3; D remains ambiguous. Trimming shortened V by 5 bases and J by 0 bases, and 15 bases separated the two germline ends. Germline V gives CDR1 MDHEN, CDR2 SYDVKM. This CDR3 is 16 amino acids long. Here the CDR3 DNA reads TGTGCCAGCAGTCCCCCCTTATACAGAAGCACAGATACGCAGTATTTT. It yields the protein CASSPPLYRSTDTQYF. Combining the CDR3 with reference TRBV28 and TRBJ2-3 gives the whole variable domain DVKVTQSSRYLVKRTGEKVFLECVQDMDHENMFWYRQDPGLGLRLIYFSYDVKMKEKGDIPEGYSVSREKKERFSLILESASTNQTSMYLCASSPPLYRSTDTQYFGPGTRLTVL.

The V gene is TRBV11-2, the J gene TRBJ1-5; 9 bases line up with TRBD1. From germline, CDR1 is SGHAT and CDR2 FQNNGV. The CDR3 sequence is 15 residues long. V gave up 6 bases and J gave up 4 bases; unmatched junction bases: 7. This CDR3 is CASSWGTGRNQPQHF. The CDR3 coding sequence is TGTGCCAGCAGTTGGGGGACAGGGCGAAATCAGCCCCAGCATTTT. Drawing the rest from reference TRBV11-2 and TRBJ1-5, the complete variable domain is EAGVAQSPRYKIIEKRQSVAFWCNPISGHATLYWYQQILGQGPKLLIQFQNNGVVDDSQLPKDRFSAERLKGVDSTLKIQPAKLEDSAVYLCASSWGTGRNQPQHFGDGTRLSIL.

The chain is built from TRBV15 and TRBJ2-5; 9 nucleotides agree with TRBD2. The CDR3 totals 15 residues. The germline CDR1 and CDR2 sequences are LNHNV and YYDKDF (reference sequence). J lost 5 bases, V lost 4 bases, and 8 bases had no gene match. CDR3 sequence: CATSIGSGSRETQYF. The CDR3 bases are TGTGCCACCAGCATAGGTAGCGGGAGCAGGGAGACCCAGTACTTC.

The gene calls are TRBV28 and TRBJ1-2, with 9 bases aligning to TRBD1. The CDR3 runs 20 residues. Germline CDR1 is MDHEN and CDR2 is SYDVKM. V shed 2 bases, J shed 1 base, and the junction held 17 bases outside the gene matches. The CDR3 sequence: CASSLRDRVYGPPVNYGYTF. The CDR3 coding sequence is TGTGCCAGCAGTTTACGGGACAGGGTGTATGGCCCACCAGTTAACTATGGCTACACCTTC.

The V gene is TRBV7-9, the J gene TRBJ2-7; D is undetermined. Trimming took 5 bases from V and 5 from J, leaving 13 bases between them. This CDR3 has 13 residues. Looked up from germline, CDR1 is SEHNR and CDR2 is FQNEAQ (reference sequence). This CDR3 is CASSDRPEHEQYF. Here the CDR3 DNA reads TGTGCCAGCAGCGACCGCCCCGAACACGAGCAGTACTTC.

The gene calls are TRBV23-1 and TRBJ1-2; D may be TRBD1 (5 bases). TRBV23-1 is annotated as an ORF whose role is uncertain. CDR3 length: 15 amino acids. Deletions cut 4 bases from V and 3 bases from J, with 15 bases between. The CDR3 is CASSRYRSAYYGYTF. The CDR3 bases are TGCGCCAGCAGTCGGTACAGGTCGGCCTACTATGGCTACACCTTC.

The gene calls are TRBV10-3 and TRBJ1-1; 9 positions match TRBD1. The CDR3 is 15 residues long. V trimming: 4 bases; J trimming: 1 base; junction bases outside the gene matches: 4. Per the germline V gene, CDR1 is ENHRY and CDR2 is SYGVKD. The CDR3 spells CAISARTGANTEAFF. Here the CDR3 DNA reads TGTGCCATCAGTGCACGGACAGGGGCGAACACTGAAGCTTTCTTT.

The chain is built from TRBV7-9 and TRBJ2-7, with 11 bases fitting TRBD1. The V and J ends lost 1 base and 4 bases, in that order; junction bases with no gene match: 6. CDR1 and CDR2 from the germline V gene are SEHNR and FQNEAQ (reference sequence). The CDR3 covers 16 residues. CDR3 sequence reads: CASSLDGDRGEYEQYF. The CDR3 coding sequence is TGTGCCAGCAGCTTAGACGGGGACAGGGGGGAGTACGAGCAGTACTTC.

The chain joins TRBV10-3 to TRBJ2-7; 8 bases match TRBD1. The CDR3 is 12 residues long. Germline CDR1 ENHRY, CDR2 SYGVKD. J lost 4 bases, V lost 8 bases, and 4 bases had no gene match. This CDR3 is CAIGQGEYEQYF. CDR3 coding DNA: TGTGCCATCGGACAGGGCGAGTACGAGCAGTACTTC.

On this clone: Other nucleotide sequences in the sample specify the same CDR3. V is TRBV27 and J is TRBJ1-1; tentatively, D is TRBD1 (6 bases). The CDR3 sequence is 15 residues long. The V gene lost 0 bases and the J gene lost 0 bases, with 8 bases spanning the gap. Germline CDR1 and CDR2: MNHEY and SMNVEV (reference sequence). CDR3 bases: TGTGCCAGCAGTTTATCGAAGGGGGTGAACACTGAAGCTTTCTTT. It encodes CASSLSKGVNTEAFF.

The CDR3 loop is CASSGRKGISGANVLTF. Here the CDR3 DNA reads TGTGCCAGCAGTGGCAGAAAGGGGATCTCTGGGGCCAACGTCCTGACTTTC. V is TRBV25-1 and J is TRBJ2-6, with D maybe TRBD1 (5 bases). Germline V gene lookup returns CDR1 MGHDK and CDR2 SYGVNS. This CDR3 is built from 17 residues. V shed 4 bases and J shed 0 bases, with 13 bases lying between them.

This chain connects TRBV6-1 to TRBJ1-2; 9 bases are shared with TRBD1. With 1 base clipped from V and 8 bases from J, the junction kept 11 bases outside the gene matches. The CDR3 is made up of 16 amino acids. Germline V gene lookup returns CDR1 MNHNS and CDR2 SASEGT. The DNA of the CDR3 is TGTGCCAGCAGTGAAGTCCTCCGGGACAGGGTTGGCGGCTACACCTTC. Encoded protein: CASSEVLRDRVGGYTF.

CDR3 nucleotide sequence: TGTGCCAGCTGGGGGACAGAACTACTCTATGGCTACACCTTC. This gives the protein CASWGTELLYGYTF. This chain uses TRBV2 with TRBJ1-2, with TRBD1 matching over 7 bases. Germline assignment: CDR1 SNHLY and CDR2 FYNNEI. The CDR3 has 14 residues. The J segment lost 4 bases and the V segment lost 8 bases, leaving 10 bases of the junction unmatched.

This chain joins TRBV7-9 and TRBJ2-7, with 7 bases lining up with TRBD2. Germline trimming cut 2 bases from V and 2 bases from J; bases unmatched to any gene: 9. Germline CDR1 is SEHNR and CDR2 is FQNEAQ (reference sequence). The length of the CDR3 is 16 residues. Written as DNA, the CDR3 is TGTGCCAGCAGCTTATCTCCGACGGGGGGAACCTACGAGCAGTACTTC. Amino acids: CASSLSPTGGTYEQYF.

The chain recombines TRBV27 with TRBJ2-5; D possibly corresponds to TRBD1 (5 bases). The germline gives CDR1 MNHEY, CDR2 SMNVEV (reference sequence). The CDR3 sequence is 14 residues long. V dropped 1 base and J dropped 1 base, with 7 bases sitting between them. CDR3 sequence reads: CASSLFDSQETQYF. The CDR3 bases are TGTGCCAGCAGTTTATTTGACAGCCAAGAGACCCAGTACTTC.

This rearrangement joins TRBV5-6 to TRBJ2-3; D not resolved. In germline, CDR1 is SGHDT, CDR2 YYEEEE. Trimming removed 4 bases from V and 2 bases from J, with 17 bases in between. The CDR3 has 16 amino acids. The CDR3 DNA reads TGTGCCAGCAGCGATTGGTTCTGGACCATCACAGATACGCAGTATTTT. It translates to CASSDWFWTITDTQYF.

This rearrangement joins TRBV19 to TRBJ2-1; no firm D call. The CDR3 length is 15 residues. V lost 2 bases and J 0 bases, leaving 8 bases between the germline ends. CDR1 is LNHDA and CDR2 is SQIVND in the germline V gene (reference sequence). The CDR3 DNA reads as TGTGCCAGTAGTATAAAACTGACCTCCTACAATGAGCAGTTCTTC. The encoded protein is CASSIKLTSYNEQFF.

The chain recombines TRBV9 with TRBJ2-5; TRBD1 matches 8 bases. The germline CDR1 and CDR2 sequences are SGDLS and YYNGEE. The CDR3 totals 15 residues. The junction had 6 bases not matched to a gene; V was cut back by 3 bases and J by 2 bases. The CDR3 bases are TGTGCCAGCAGCGGAGGTAGGGACAGGCAAGAGACCCAGTACTTC. Its translation: CASSGGRDRQETQYF. Filled out from reference TRBV9 and TRBJ2-5, the complete variable domain reads DSGVTQTPKHLITATGQRVTLRCSPRSGDLSVYWYQQSLDQGLQFLIQYYNGEERAKGNILERFSAQQFPDLHSELNLSSLELGDSALYFCASSGGRDRQETQYFGPGTRLLVL.

The chain links TRBV28 to TRBJ2-1; 10 bases fit TRBD1. The CDR3 totals 15 residues. Germline CDR1 MDHEN, CDR2 SYDVKM. The J segment lost 6 bases and the V segment lost 6 bases, leaving 8 bases of the junction unmatched. The CDR3 DNA sequence: TGTGCCAGCAGCTACGGGACAGGGGAATTCAATGAGCAGTTCTTC. It encodes CASSYGTGEFNEQFF.

The rearrangement links TRBV10-1 to TRBJ2-5; D call uncertain. From germline, CDR1 is WNHNN and CDR2 SYGVQD (reference sequence). Trimming pared 6 bases from V and 2 bases from J, leaving 10 bases between. This CDR3 contains 13 residues. CDR3 in amino acids: CASSLDVQETQYF. The CDR3 DNA reads as TGCGCCAGCAGCCTAGACGTGCAAGAGACCCAGTACTTC.